The 6 T cell receptor beta chains in this list originate from one sample, sequenced in a study of cytomegalovirus exposure and HLA in healthy donors. Primers for the PCR totalled 60 Vbeta and 13 Jbeta. Generated by immunoSEQ multiplex PCR, the TCRdb table keeps only in-frame clones and is missing some. The sample contains 60,000 to 75,000 clones, approximately 90% of which appear only once. The sample comprised PBMCs. The source of these receptors is a woman in her 30s in good health and CMV-seropositive.

The chain has TRBV27 and TRBJ1-1; D unresolved. The CDR3 is 12 amino acids. V lost 2 bases and J lost 11, with 12 bases in between. Per the germline V gene, CDR1 is MNHEY and CDR2 is SMNVEV (reference sequence). The CDR3 DNA sequence: TGTGCCAGCAGTTTAGTCGGGGAGGTGGCTTTCTTT. Translation: CASSLVGEVAFF.

This clone was picked up one time. The rearrangement uses TRBV1 and TRBJ2-6; TRBD2 is the table's D call and was not checked against the DNA. TRBV1 is shown as a pseudogene. This CDR3 is built from 22 residues. CDR3 amino acids: CTSSQDRQPWGVAGIGANVLTF. The CDR3 DNA is TGCACCAGCAGCCAAGATAGGCAACCGTGGGGGGTGGCCGGGATTGGGGCCAACGTCCTGACTTTC.

The J gene is TRBJ2-7, the V gene TRBV27; 11 bases agree with TRBD1. CDR3 length equals 14 residues. Germline V gene lookup returns CDR1 MNHEY and CDR2 SMNVEV (reference sequence). Trimming took 5 bases from V and 4 from J; bases not matched to a gene: 4. CDR3 loop: CASSPDRGRYEQYF. Written as DNA, the CDR3 is TGTGCCAGCAGTCCGGACAGGGGGCGATACGAGCAGTACTTC.

The rearrangement links TRBV7-9 to TRBJ2-3; D possibly corresponds to TRBD2 (5 bases). The V gene's germline CDR1 is SEHNR and CDR2 FQNEAQ (reference sequence). The CDR3 covers 14 residues. Trimming stripped 3 bases from V and 3 bases from J, with 10 bases between. As DNA, the CDR3 is TGTGCCAGCAGCTTGGTACGGGATACAGATACGCAGTATTTT. Translation: CASSLVRDTDTQYF.

The gene calls are TRBV19 and TRBJ2-7; D is possibly TRBD2 (5 bases). Germline-derived CDR1 and CDR2 are LNHDA and SQIVND (reference sequence). CDR3 size: 13 residues. V was clipped by 8 bases and J by 6 bases, with 17 bases between them. DNA for the CDR3: TGTGCCAGTTTCGATCGGAGGTTGGGCGAGCAGTACTTC. As protein: CASFDRRLGEQYF.

The V call is TRBV5-1, the J call TRBJ1-2, with TRBD1 matching 9 bases. Germline CDR1 reads SGHRS; CDR2 reads YFSETQ. V was pared by 1 base and J by 2 bases, with 0 bases of the junction left unmatched. The CDR3 has 14 residues. The CDR3 nucleotides read TGCGCCAGCAGCTTGACAGGGGGCAACTATGGCTACACCTTC. Protein: CASSLTGGNYGYTF.